Listed below are T cell receptor beta chains from one sample, sequenced in a study of blood T cells in healthy people across ages. TCRdb used MiXCR to reprocess the 5' RACE reads, holding one entry per CDR3 protein. This sample carries about 1.6 million distinct CDR3 sequences, about 35% of them seen once, and the ten largest clones take about 11%. The sample was blood. The origin of the receptors is a young woman in good health. Each CDR3 is given with its conserved first and last residue. Each record gives: V gene, D gene, J gene, clone size, CDR3 DNA, CDR3 protein. D genes are given only for firm matches. Rows give clone size only sometimes, using once, few, many, or a class for an expanded clone.

v_gene: TRBV27; d_gene: TRBD2; j_gene: TRBJ2-1; abundance: NA; CDR3nt: TGTGCCAGCAGTTTAGAGGGCGGGAGTTTCTCCTACAATGAGCAGTTCTTC; CDR3aa: CASSLEGGSFSYNEQFF
v_gene: TRBV6-1; d_gene: NA; j_gene: TRBJ2-5; abundance: few; CDR3nt: TGTGCCAGCAGTGGTTACAGCCAAGAGACCCAGTACTTC; CDR3aa: CASSGYSQETQYF
v_gene: TRBV20-1; d_gene: TRBD2; j_gene: TRBJ2-1; abundance: NA; CDR3nt: TGCAGTGCTAGAGATACTAGCGGGAGCTCCTACAATGAGCAGTTCTTC; CDR3aa: CSARDTSGSSYNEQFF
v_gene: TRBV30; d_gene: NA; j_gene: TRBJ2-7; abundance: NA; CDR3nt: TGTGCCTGGAGTGTACCCCACGAGCAGTACTTC; CDR3aa: CAWSVPHEQYF
v_gene: TRBV6-6; d_gene: TRBD2; j_gene: TRBJ2-3; abundance: NA; CDR3nt: TGTGCCAGCAGCCACGGGGGGGCCATCAGCACAGATACGCAGTATTTT; CDR3aa: CASSHGGAISTDTQYF
v_gene: TRBV3-1; d_gene: NA; j_gene: TRBJ1-1; abundance: NA; CDR3nt: TGTGCCAGCAGCCAAGGGGCGGGGACTATGAACACTGAAGCTTTCTTT; CDR3aa: CASSQGAGTMNTEAFF
v_gene: TRBV18; d_gene: NA; j_gene: TRBJ1-1; abundance: NA; CDR3nt: TGTGCCAGCTCACCTAGCCGGGGGACTGAAGCTTTCTTT; CDR3aa: CASSPSRGTEAFF
v_gene: TRBV20-1; d_gene: TRBD1; j_gene: TRBJ1-5; abundance: NA; CDR3nt: TGCAGTGCCCGTATCTCGGACAGGGTCTTAAGCAATCAGCCCCAGCATTTT; CDR3aa: CSARISDRVLSNQPQHF
v_gene: TRBV27; d_gene: TRBD1; j_gene: TRBJ2-2; abundance: NA; CDR3nt: TGTGCCAGCAGTTCTCACAGGGGCAGCGGTGCGAACACCGGGGAGCTGTTTTTT; CDR3aa: CASSSHRGSGANTGELFF
v_gene: TRBV4-1; d_gene: TRBD1; j_gene: TRBJ1-5; abundance: many; CDR3nt: TGCGCCAGCAGCCAAGCAGGGACAGGCCGTAGCAATCAGCCCCAGCATTTT; CDR3aa: CASSQAGTGRSNQPQHF
v_gene: TRBV24-1; d_gene: NA; j_gene: TRBJ2-7; abundance: NA; CDR3nt: TGTGCCACCAGTGACAGGAGTATCTACGAGCAGTACTTC; CDR3aa: CATSDRSIYEQYF
v_gene: TRBV5-1; d_gene: NA; j_gene: TRBJ2-1; abundance: NA; CDR3nt: TGCGCCAGCAGCCCTGGAGCGTCTGCCTACAATGAGCGGTTCTTC; CDR3aa: CASSPGASAYNERFF
v_gene: TRBV5-1; d_gene: NA; j_gene: TRBJ2-3; abundance: many; CDR3nt: TGCGCCAGCAGCTTGGCCCAGCCCCAGGATACGCAGTATTTT; CDR3aa: CASSLAQPQDTQYF
v_gene: TRBV4-1; d_gene: NA; j_gene: TRBJ1-1; abundance: few; CDR3nt: TGCGCCAGCAGCCAAGGGTGGGACACTGAAGCTTTCTTT; CDR3aa: CASSQGWDTEAFF
v_gene: TRBV21-1; d_gene: NA; j_gene: TRBJ2-7; abundance: many; CDR3nt: TGTGCCAGCAGCTCCCAGGCAGGCCCCAAGTCCTCCTACGAGCAGTACTTC; CDR3aa: CASSSQAGPKSSYEQYF
v_gene: TRBV20-1; d_gene: NA; j_gene: TRBJ2-3; abundance: few; CDR3nt: TGCAGTGCTCCGGTCCCATCGGATACGCAGTATTTT; CDR3aa: CSAPVPSDTQYF
v_gene: TRBV20-1; d_gene: TRBD1; j_gene: TRBJ1-2; abundance: NA; CDR3nt: TGCAGTGCTAGCCTTGGACAGGGGGGTGGTTATGGCTACACCTTC; CDR3aa: CSASLGQGGGYGYTF
v_gene: TRBV4-1; d_gene: TRBD2; j_gene: TRBJ2-7; abundance: NA; CDR3nt: TGCGCCAGCAGCCAAGAGGAGGGAGGGCCATACGAGCAGTACTTC; CDR3aa: CASSQEEGGPYEQYF
v_gene: TRBV29-1; d_gene: NA; j_gene: TRBJ2-5; abundance: NA; CDR3nt: TGCAGCGTTGAGGGGAGTCGTCTATTGGGGGCCCAGTACTTC; CDR3aa: CSVEGSRLLGAQYF
v_gene: TRBV20-1; d_gene: NA; j_gene: TRBJ1-5; abundance: few; CDR3nt: TGCAGTGCTACCCTCGGGCAGTTCAATCGGCCCCAGCATTTT; CDR3aa: CSATLGQFNRPQHF
v_gene: TRBV29-1; d_gene: TRBD2; j_gene: TRBJ2-1; abundance: many; CDR3nt: TGCAGCGTTGATGGACTAGCGGAGAACAATGAGCAGTTCTTC; CDR3aa: CSVDGLAENNEQFF
v_gene: TRBV11-2; d_gene: TRBD2; j_gene: TRBJ2-3; abundance: NA; CDR3nt: TGTGCCAGCAGCTTAGAAAGATGGACTAGCGGGGGGTCAGATAGCACAGATACGCAGTATTTT; CDR3aa: CASSLERWTSGGSDSTDTQYF
v_gene: TRBV12-3/TRBV12-4; d_gene: TRBD2; j_gene: TRBJ2-3; abundance: few; CDR3nt: TGTGCCAGCAGAGCTAGCGGGGGGCTAGATACGCAGTATTTT; CDR3aa: CASRASGGLDTQYF
v_gene: TRBV30; d_gene: TRBD1; j_gene: TRBJ1-4; abundance: NA; CDR3nt: TGTGCCTGGAGGGGAAACAGGGGGCGCGTTGAAAAACTGTTTTTT; CDR3aa: CAWRGNRGRVEKLFF
v_gene: TRBV4-1; d_gene: TRBD2; j_gene: TRBJ2-1; abundance: NA; CDR3nt: TGCGCCAGCAGCCCCCCGGGACTAGCAGTCGATGAGCAGTTCTTC; CDR3aa: CASSPPGLAVDEQFF
v_gene: TRBV12-3/TRBV12-4; d_gene: NA; j_gene: TRBJ2-3; abundance: NA; CDR3nt: TGTGCCAGCAGTTTACATCCAGCCCTCTTGGGTCCCACAGATACGCAGTATTTT; CDR3aa: CASSLHPALLGPTDTQYF
v_gene: TRBV4-1; d_gene: TRBD2; j_gene: TRBJ2-1; abundance: NA; CDR3nt: TGCGCCAGCTCCCGGACTAGCGACCTCTACAATGAGCAGTTCTTC; CDR3aa: CASSRTSDLYNEQFF
v_gene: TRBV2; d_gene: NA; j_gene: TRBJ2-5; abundance: few; CDR3nt: TGTGCCAGCAATCATCCCTACGAGCGCCAAGAGACCCAGTACTTC; CDR3aa: CASNHPYERQETQYF
v_gene: TRBV27; d_gene: TRBD2; j_gene: TRBJ2-3; abundance: few; CDR3nt: TGTGCCAGCAGGGATAGCGGGAGCCCAGATACGCAGTATTTT; CDR3aa: CASRDSGSPDTQYF
v_gene: TRBV20-1; d_gene: TRBD1; j_gene: TRBJ2-7; abundance: few; CDR3nt: TGCAGTGCTAGACAGGGGGTGACCTACGAGCAGTACTTC; CDR3aa: CSARQGVTYEQYF
v_gene: TRBV20-1; d_gene: TRBD2; j_gene: TRBJ2-3; abundance: NA; CDR3nt: TGCAGTGCTGACCTTGGCTTACTCGGAGCGGGAGTCTTTGGGATCACAGATACGCAGTATTTT; CDR3aa: CSADLGLLGAGVFGITDTQYF
v_gene: TRBV7-9; d_gene: NA; j_gene: TRBJ1-6; abundance: few; CDR3nt: TGTGCCAGCAGCCGGACAACAGGGATCAGGTCACCCCTCCACTTT; CDR3aa: CASSRTTGIRSPLHF
v_gene: TRBV12-3/TRBV12-4; d_gene: TRBD1; j_gene: TRBJ1-1; abundance: NA; CDR3nt: TGTGCCAGCACACCCAGGGGGCTGCACACTGAAGCTTTCTTT; CDR3aa: CASTPRGLHTEAFF
v_gene: TRBV29-1; d_gene: NA; j_gene: TRBJ1-2; abundance: few; CDR3nt: TGCAGCGTCGAAGGGGGGGTAAGGGGCTACACCTTC; CDR3aa: CSVEGGVRGYTF
v_gene: TRBV10-3; d_gene: NA; j_gene: TRBJ2-3; abundance: NA; CDR3nt: TGTGCCATCAGCGATGGATTCACAGATACGCAGTATTTT; CDR3aa: CAISDGFTDTQYF
v_gene: TRBV7-2; d_gene: NA; j_gene: TRBJ1-2; abundance: NA; CDR3nt: TGTGCCAGCAGCCCAGTTATAAACTATGGCTACACCTTC; CDR3aa: CASSPVINYGYTF
v_gene: TRBV27; d_gene: NA; j_gene: TRBJ2-1; abundance: NA; CDR3nt: TGTGTCAGCAGATCGGACGCCAATGAGCAGTTCTTC; CDR3aa: CVSRSDANEQFF
v_gene: TRBV7-2; d_gene: NA; j_gene: TRBJ2-7; abundance: few; CDR3nt: TGTGCCAGCAGCTTAGTGCACAGGGCGGGAGATGGGTACGAGCAGTACTTC; CDR3aa: CASSLVHRAGDGYEQYF
v_gene: TRBV20-1; d_gene: TRBD1; j_gene: TRBJ1-1; abundance: few; CDR3nt: TGCAGTCCGCGAGGGAGGGGGCAATACACTGAAGCTTTCTTT; CDR3aa: CSPRGRGQYTEAFF
v_gene: TRBV9; d_gene: NA; j_gene: TRBJ1-2; abundance: once; CDR3nt: TGTGCCAGCAGCGGTGGACAGATCTATGGCTACACCTTC; CDR3aa: CASSGGQIYGYTF
v_gene: TRBV9; d_gene: NA; j_gene: TRBJ2-1; abundance: NA; CDR3nt: TGCGCCAGCAGCGTAGATACGGGAGAGCGCGATGAGCAGTTCTTC; CDR3aa: CASSVDTGERDEQFF
v_gene: TRBV5-1; d_gene: NA; j_gene: TRBJ2-2; abundance: NA; CDR3nt: TGCGCCAGCAGCAGATCGAACACCGGGGAGCTGTTTTTT; CDR3aa: CASSRSNTGELFF
v_gene: TRBV7-6; d_gene: TRBD2; j_gene: TRBJ2-1; abundance: NA; CDR3nt: TGTGCCAGCAGCTTAGTCCTGGATAGCGGGGCGCCCTACAATGAGCAGTTCTTC; CDR3aa: CASSLVLDSGAPYNEQFF
v_gene: TRBV7-2; d_gene: NA; j_gene: TRBJ2-7; abundance: many; CDR3nt: TGTGCCAGCAGCTTAGTTCCGGGGCCAAGCTACGAGCAGTACTTC; CDR3aa: CASSLVPGPSYEQYF
v_gene: TRBV27; d_gene: TRBD1; j_gene: TRBJ1-2; abundance: many; CDR3nt: TGTGCCAGCAGTTTGTCGGGACAGAACTATGGCTACACCTTC; CDR3aa: CASSLSGQNYGYTF
v_gene: TRBV6-1; d_gene: NA; j_gene: TRBJ2-5; abundance: NA; CDR3nt: TGTGCCAGCAGTGAGGTACAGCAAGAGACCCAGTACTTC; CDR3aa: CASSEVQQETQYF
v_gene: TRBV4-1; d_gene: NA; j_gene: TRBJ2-3; abundance: NA; CDR3nt: TGCGCCAGCAGCCAAGCCGGGGAAAATACGCAGTATTTT; CDR3aa: CASSQAGENTQYF
v_gene: TRBV18; d_gene: NA; j_gene: TRBJ2-3; abundance: NA; CDR3nt: TGTGCCAGCTCACCAGCAAATAGGGTAACAGATACGCAGTATTTT; CDR3aa: CASSPANRVTDTQYF
v_gene: TRBV20-1; d_gene: NA; j_gene: TRBJ1-1; abundance: NA; CDR3nt: TGCAGTGCTAGATACTCAATGGGTCGGAGAAACACTGAAGCTTTCTTT; CDR3aa: CSARYSMGRRNTEAFF
v_gene: TRBV4-1; d_gene: NA; j_gene: TRBJ1-2; abundance: NA; CDR3nt: TGCGCCAACAGCCAAACGGACAGTTCTAACTATGGCTACACCTTC; CDR3aa: CANSQTDSSNYGYTF
v_gene: TRBV5-1; d_gene: TRBD1; j_gene: TRBJ2-7; abundance: many; CDR3nt: TGCGCCAGCAGCAGGACAGGGGATGGCTCCTACGAGCAGTACTTC; CDR3aa: CASSRTGDGSYEQYF
v_gene: TRBV7-3; d_gene: NA; j_gene: TRBJ2-1; abundance: NA; CDR3nt: TGTGCCAGCAGCTTTGACCCGGACAATGAGCAGTTCTTC; CDR3aa: CASSFDPDNEQFF
v_gene: TRBV7-9; d_gene: NA; j_gene: TRBJ2-5; abundance: many; CDR3nt: TGTGCCAGCAGCTTCGGCAGCGGACCTCAAGAGACCCAGTACTTC; CDR3aa: CASSFGSGPQETQYF
v_gene: TRBV20-1; d_gene: TRBD2; j_gene: TRBJ2-3; abundance: few; CDR3nt: TGCAGTGCTAGATCTCGGACTAGCGGGGGGCCACCAGATACGCAGTATTTT; CDR3aa: CSARSRTSGGPPDTQYF
v_gene: TRBV5-1; d_gene: NA; j_gene: TRBJ1-4; abundance: NA; CDR3nt: TGCGCCAGCAGCTTGGAATCGCGGCAGGGAGAGGAAAAGGAAAAACTGTTTTTT; CDR3aa: CASSLESRQGEEKEKLFF
v_gene: TRBV4-1; d_gene: NA; j_gene: TRBJ1-6; abundance: few; CDR3nt: TGCGCCAGCACGACTGGGGGTATCAATTCACCCCTCCACTTT; CDR3aa: CASTTGGINSPLHF
v_gene: TRBV7-3; d_gene: TRBD1; j_gene: TRBJ2-7; abundance: few; CDR3nt: TGTGCCAACAGTCCGACAGGGGGCTACGAGCAGTACTTC; CDR3aa: CANSPTGGYEQYF